The TCR beta chain under discussion was sequenced for a study of shared clonotypes between healthy human individuals. With regard to this clone: The antigen remains unidentified.

TCRdb keeps only in-frame clones here, not all; method: immunoSEQ multiplex PCR. The sample has more than 2 million clones, around 95% seen once. Only CD45RO-negative cells positively selected for CCR7 counted as naive CD8 cells, so terminally differentiated effector memory CD45RA+ cells were excluded. Looked up from germline, CDR1 is MNHEY and CDR2 is SMNVEV (reference sequence). This CDR3 is built from 15 residues. V was shortened by 7 bases and J by 2 bases, with 14 bases between the two germline ends. Findings and caveats of the study: Generally, naive subsets (rather than memory subsets) showed larger estimated richness.

The specimen sequenced was naive CD8+ T cells from PBMCs. This chain connects TRBV27 to TRBJ2-2; perhaps TRBD1 as D (6 bases). The receptor comes from a young man in good health. Some clones in this sample may be carry-over from other donors' samples. The CDR3 reads CASNSGTSNTGELFF. The CDR3 coding sequence is TGTGCCAGCAATTCCGGGACATCTAACACCGGGGAGCTGTTTTTT.